This T cell receptor beta chain originates from a study of blood T cells in healthy people across ages. Using a J-beta primer mix together with a sample-barcoded 5' primer, a second PCR was run for about 6 to 12 cycles. TCRdb fed the 5' RACE reads into MiXCR, producing one record per CDR3 protein. The table records hundreds of thousands of distinct CDR3 sequences, 58% of them present only once. This CDR3 spans 17 amino acids. The germline V gene has CDR1 DFQATT and CDR2 SNEGSKA (reference sequence). After removal of 0 bases from V and 8 bases from J, the junction contained 16 bases not matched to a gene.

This receptor was obtained from a man aged 25-40 years in good health. The rearrangement links TRBV20-1 to TRBJ2-1; 7 nucleotides line up with TRBD2. The specimen was blood. CDR3 amino acids: CSAREPRTGGGRHEQFF. The CDR3, as DNA: TGCAGTGCTAGAGAACCGAGGACTGGGGGAGGGCGTCATGAGCAGTTCTTC.